The 12 T cell receptor beta chains reported below all come from one sample, sequenced in a study of blood T cells in healthy people across ages. The use of a sample-barcoded 5' primer and a J-beta primer mix characterized a second PCR of about 7 to 12 cycles. TCRdb reprocessed the 5' RACE reads with MiXCR, giving one entry per CDR3 protein. The sample includes about 930,000 distinct CDR3 sequences, almost 30% of them seen just once. This same sample was also taken into another study, of T cells of mothers and their children.

The sample consisted of blood. The source of these receptors is a woman in her thirties or forties in good health.

Details on this clonotype: At one end, the junction sequence differs from germline, possibly due to a read error. The chain uses TRBV7-2 and TRBJ1-4; the D is unclear. The CDR3 runs to 16 residues. The V gene's germline CDR1 is SGHTA and CDR2 FQGNSA. The chain's CDR3 is CASSLEGLATNERLFF. Written as DNA, the CDR3 is TGTGCCAGCAGCTTAGAAGGCCTTGCAACTAATGAAAGACTGTTTTTT. The whole variable domain, filled in from reference TRBV7-2 and TRBJ1-4, reads GAGVSQSPSNKVTEKGKDVELRCDPISGHTALYWYRQSLGQGLEFLIYFQGNSAPDKSGLPSDRFSAERTGGSVSTLTIQRTQQEDSAVYLCASSLEGLATNERLFFGSGTQLSVL.

This clonotype has at least ten counts. The genes are TRBV15 and TRBJ2-5; D is perhaps TRBD2 (7 bases). Germline-derived CDR1 and CDR2 are LNHNV and YYDKDF (reference sequence). This CDR3 spans 14 amino acids. Trimming took 3 bases from V and 4 from J, leaving 12 bases between them. The CDR3, as DNA: TGTGCCACCAGCAGGGGGGGGGGCACAGAGACCCAGTACTTC. The encoded protein is CATSRGGGTETQYF. Complete variable domain (other parts from reference TRBV15 and TRBJ2-5): DAMVIQNPRYQVTQFGKPVTLSCSQTLNHNVMYWYQQKSSQAPKLLFHYYDKDFNNEADTPDNFQSRRPNTSFCFLDIRSPGLGDTAMYLCATSRGGGTETQYFGPGTRLLVL.

The sample holds a few counts of this clonotype. The rearrangement uses TRBV7-8 and TRBJ2-4; TRBD2 matches at 12 bases. This CDR3 comprises 17 residues. Per the germline V gene, CDR1 is SGHVS and CDR2 is FQNEAQ. J was trimmed by 13 bases and V by 2 bases; bases with no gene match: 15. This CDR3 reads CASSLWYPSGGALEQYF. The CDR3 DNA sequence: TGTGCCAGCAGCTTATGGTATCCTAGCGGGGGGGCTCTGGAGCAGTACTTC. Drawing the rest from reference TRBV7-8 and TRBJ2-4, the complete variable domain is GAGVSQSPRYKVAKRGQDVALRCDPISGHVSLFWYQQALGQGPEFLTYFQNEAQLDKSGLPSDRFFAERPEGSVSTLKIQRTQQEDSAVYLCASSLWYPSGGALEQYFGAGTRLSVL.

This clonotype was detected a few times. The V call is TRBV10-3, the J call TRBJ2-1; unclear D gene. The length of the CDR3 is 15 residues. Trimming removed 2 bases at V and 5 bases at J, with 13 bases between. The germline V gene encodes CDR1 ENHRY and CDR2 SYGVKD. This CDR3 is CAISERATTDNEQFF. The CDR3 DNA reads TGTGCCATCAGTGAGAGGGCTACTACGGACAATGAGCAGTTCTTC.

The gene calls are TRBV12-3 or TRBV12-4 and TRBJ2-7, with D uncertain. The J call is doubtful: the DNA matches TRBJ2-5 better. The CDR3 consists of 11 residues. The CDR3 coding sequence is TGTGCCAGCAGTGCCGCCCGGACCCAGTACTTC. Translating gives CASSAARTQYF.

This clonotype was detected a few times. This sequence joins TRBV10-3 and TRBJ2-5; no clear D gene. Per the germline V gene, CDR1 is ENHRY and CDR2 is SYGVKD. V lost 3 bases and J lost 1, with 6 bases in between. CDR3 length equals 13 residues. The CDR3 here is CAISDQVQETQYF. The CDR3, as DNA: TGTGCCATCAGTGATCAGGTCCAAGAGACCCAGTACTTC.

This chain uses TRBV5-1 with TRBJ2-7; 12 bases are a match to TRBD1. V shed 0 bases and J 6 bases; nucleotides not matched to a gene: 4. Looked up from germline, CDR1 is SGHRS and CDR2 is YFSETQ. The CDR3 is 15 amino acids. The chain's CDR3 is CASSLEPGQGAEQYF. Here the CDR3 DNA reads TGCGCCAGCAGCTTGGAACCGGGACAGGGGGCCGAGCAGTACTTC.

This clonotype was seen ten or more times. Relative to the germline gene, one junction end is altered; a read error may explain this. The genes are TRBV7-9 and TRBJ1-4, with 7 bases identical to TRBD1. CDR3 length equals 15 residues. From germline, CDR1 is SEHNR and CDR2 FQNEAQ (reference sequence). The CDR3 nucleotides are TGCGCCAGCAGCTGGGGGACAGCAACTAATGAAAAACTGTTTTTT. Its protein product is CASSWGTATNEKLFF.

This clonotype was recorded many times. J is TRBJ2-1 and V is TRBV5-1; tentative D call: TRBD1 (6 bases). Between the trimmed V and J ends, which lost 5 bases and 3 bases, there was a span of 9 bases. The CDR3 covers 13 residues. Germline values: CDR1 SGHRS, CDR2 YFSETQ. CDR3 in DNA: TGCGCCAGCAGGTCGGACAGCTACAATGAGCAGTTCTTC. This gives the protein CASRSDSYNEQFF.

This clonotype was detected ten times or more. The chain combines TRBV28 with TRBJ2-7, with 11 bases identical to TRBD1. The V gene's germline CDR1 is MDHEN and CDR2 SYDVKM. Trimming removed 5 bases from V and 3 bases from J; junction bases left unmatched: 6. The CDR3 loop spans 15 amino acids. The DNA for the CDR3 is TGTGCCAGCAGTCCACCCGGGACAGGGGGCTACGAGCAGTACTTC. It specifies CASSPPGTGGYEQYF.

This clonotype was seen at least ten times. The genes are TRBV7-2 and TRBJ2-4, with D possibly being TRBD1 or TRBD2 (6 bases each). Between the trimmed V and J ends, which lost 8 bases and 2 bases, there was a span of 22 bases. The CDR3 is 17 residues long. CDR1 SGHTA and CDR2 FQGNSA come from the germline V gene. The CDR3 DNA follows: TGTGCCAGCGGGAAAGGCGGGACACGTCTATCCAAAAACATTCAGTACTTC. Translated, it gives CASGKGGTRLSKNIQYF.

This clonotype was counted a few times. The genes are TRBV9 and TRBJ1-1, with 7 bases lining up with TRBD1. From germline, CDR1 is SGDLS and CDR2 YYNGEE. The CDR3 spans 16 residues. V lost 4 bases to trimming and J lost 0 bases; unmatched junction nucleotides: 9. CDR3 sequence: CASSSTGSNMNTEAFF. The CDR3, as DNA: TGTGCCAGCAGCTCGACAGGGTCCAACATGAACACTGAAGCTTTCTTT.